These T cell receptor beta chains were read from a single sample in a study of CD8 T cells in ankylosing spondylitis. One entry per CDR3 protein, called by TCRdb with MiXCR from the 5' RACE reads. The data show roughly 120,000 distinct CDR3 sequences, roughly 13% seen once. The sample taken for sequencing was blood, either unsorted or a sorted T cell fraction (not recorded which). The receptors were sampled from a female donor with ankylosing spondylitis or in good health (not recorded which). The CDR3 runs from the conserved cysteine through the conserved F or W. D genes are given only for firm matches. The size field is filled for only some rows; it gives once, few, many or a size class.

v_call	clone_size	j_call	d_call	cdr3_nt	cdr3_aa
TRBV15	.	TRBJ1-4	.	TGTGCCACCAGCAGAGGAGAGGGGATCGGTGAAAAACTGTTTTTT	CATSRGEGIGEKLFF
TRBV5-1	.	TRBJ2-1	.	TGCGCCAGCAGCTTGGTACAGGGGACGGAGGGTGAGCAGTTCTTC	CASSLVQGTEGEQFF
TRBV7-2	many	TRBJ1-5	.	TGTGCCAGCAGCTTAGCGGGCAGGGTAAATCAGCCCCAGCATTTT	CASSLAGRVNQPQHF
TRBV10-3	many	TRBJ2-2	.	TGTGCCATCAGTGTAGGAGGGGATGTCACCGGGGAGCTGTTTTTT	CAISVGGDVTGELFF
TRBV9	many	TRBJ2-5	TRBD1	TGTGCCAGCAGCCCCCGACAGGGGACGCGGTGGAGTCAAGAGACCCAGTACTTC	CASSPRQGTRWSQETQYF
TRBV5-1	many	TRBJ1-3	.	TGCGCCAGCAGCTTGCCCGGAAACACCATATATTTT	CASSLPGNTIYF
TRBV20-1	.	TRBJ2-7	TRBD1	TGCAGTGCAAACCGTGACAGGGCCTCCTACGAGCAGTACTTC	CSANRDRASYEQYF
TRBV24-1	many	TRBJ2-1	TRBD2	TGTGCCACCAGTGAAGCGGGGGGGCGAAATGAGCAGTTCTTC	CATSEAGGRNEQFF
TRBV7-7	few	TRBJ1-1	.	TGTGCTAGCAGCTTAGAGCCGGACAGATTGAACACTGAAGCTTTCTTT	CASSLEPDRLNTEAFF
TRBV5-1	many	TRBJ2-1	TRBD2	TGCGCCAGCAGCTTGGCCCCTCTAGCGGGAGGGTCCCACAATGAGCAGTTCTTC	CASSLAPLAGGSHNEQFF
TRBV5-5	.	TRBJ2-3	.	TGTGCCAGCAGCACCGGGACTGCCTCCCCCACAGATACGCAGTATTTT	CASSTGTASPTDTQYF
TRBV20-1	many	TRBJ2-5	.	TGCAGTGCTAATTTTGTAGTGGAGACCCAGTACTTC	CSANFVVETQYF
TRBV6-1	many	TRBJ1-6	.	TGTGCCAGCACTCCCGTGGGGAATTCACCCCTCCACTTT	CASTPVGNSPLHF
TRBV28	many	TRBJ2-3	.	TGTGCCAGCAGTCTAGCGCAAAATACGCAGTATTTT	CASSLAQNTQYF
TRBV15	many	TRBJ2-1	TRBD2	TGTGCCACCAGCAGTCCAGCTAGCGGGAGTTTTTATGAGCAGTTCTTC	CATSSPASGSFYEQFF
TRBV5-1	many	TRBJ2-5	TRBD1	TGCGCCAGCAGCTTGGAAGGGACAGGGAATTTTGGAGAGACCCAGTACTTC	CASSLEGTGNFGETQYF
TRBV13	.	TRBJ1-2	TRBD1	TGTGCCAGCAGAGTGGGACAGGGGAGCTACACCTTC	CASRVGQGSYTF
TRBV27	few	TRBJ2-3	TRBD2	TGTGCCAGCAGTGACGGGACTAGCGCTGGAGATACGCAGTATTTT	CASSDGTSAGDTQYF
TRBV5-5	few	TRBJ1-1	.	TGTGCCAGCAGCTTATGGGGCTCTGCCAACACTGAAGCTTTCTTT	CASSLWGSANTEAFF
TRBV5-1	.	TRBJ2-7	.	TGCGCCAGCAGCTTGGAAGGGTGGCCCTACGAGCAGTACTTC	CASSLEGWPYEQYF
TRBV5-3	.	TRBJ2-2	.	TGTGCCAGAAGCTTGACCAGACAGTACACCGGGGAGCTGTTTTTT	CARSLTRQYTGELFF
TRBV6-1	.	TRBJ1-2	.	TGTGCCAGCAGCTCCCCAGGAGAGCCGAGGGACTATGGCTACACCTTC	CASSSPGEPRDYGYTF
TRBV7-9	.	TRBJ2-1	.	TGTGCCAGCGAAGGAAGGAATGAGCAGTTCTTC	CASEGRNEQFF
TRBV3-1	.	TRBJ2-1	.	TGTGCCAGCAGCCAATCGGGCGAACGGTATGAGCAGTTCTTC	CASSQSGERYEQFF
TRBV20-1	many	TRBJ2-2	TRBD1	TGCAGTGCCCTAAAAAAATTGACAGGGAAAAGGGACACCGGGGAGCTGTTTTTT	CSALKKLTGKRDTGELFF
TRBV4-2	many	TRBJ2-7	TRBD2	TGTGCCAGCAGCCATAGCGGGAACTACGAGCAGTACTTC	CASSHSGNYEQYF
TRBV19	few	TRBJ2-1	.	TGTGCCAGTAGAACAACAGTAGGGCAGTTCTTC	CASRTTVGQFF
TRBV29-1	few	TRBJ1-3	TRBD1	TGCAGCGTTCGCACAGGGGCTGGAAACACCATATATTTT	CSVRTGAGNTIYF
TRBV6-1	.	TRBJ2-2	TRBD2	TGTGCCACCTCCGGGACTAGCGGGAATAGGTTGGCCGGGGAGCTGTTTTTT	CATSGTSGNRLAGELFF
TRBV27	.	TRBJ1-2	.	TGTGCCAGCAGTTTATTGGACGGGACCGGCTACACCTTC	CASSLLDGTGYTF
TRBV20-1	few	TRBJ1-1	.	TGCAGTGCTAGAGTGGGACAGAACACTGAAGCTTTCTTT	CSARVGQNTEAFF
TRBV20-1	many	TRBJ2-2	.	TGCAGTGCAGCAAACGGGGGCGGGAATCCCGGGGAGCTGTTTTTT	CSAANGGGNPGELFF
TRBV9	.	TRBJ1-2	.	TGTGCCAGCAGCAAAGCCCCAAACGAGGGCTATGGCTACACCTTC	CASSKAPNEGYGYTF
TRBV5-8	many	TRBJ2-3	.	TGTGCCAGCAGCTTGGTCATCGGCCTCGGCACAGATACGCAGTATTTT	CASSLVIGLGTDTQYF
TRBV20-1	.	TRBJ1-1	TRBD1	TGCAGTGCTCCTGGCACACAGGGGTATGAAGCTTTCTTT	CSAPGTQGYEAFF
TRBV7-9	.	TRBJ2-3	.	TGTGCCAGCAGCTTAACGGGGGGCGGGACAGATACGCAGTATTTT	CASSLTGGGTDTQYF
TRBV15	few	TRBJ2-7	.	TGTGCCACCAGCAGAGTGAAGGGTAGCTCCTACGAGCAGTACTTC	CATSRVKGSSYEQYF
TRBV6-5	.	TRBJ1-1	TRBD1	TGTGCCAGCAGTTCTTTAGGGGGACAGACGAACACTGAAGCTTTCTTT	CASSSLGGQTNTEAFF
TRBV7-3	.	TRBJ2-2	TRBD2	TGTGCCAGCAGCCAGGGGGCTAGCGGGAGCCTGGCCGGGGAGCTGTTTTTT	CASSQGASGSLAGELFF
TRBV11-2	few	TRBJ1-2	.	TGTGCCAGCAGCCCTTCGTGGGCAGGGTCGGCCTATGGCTACACCTTC	CASSPSWAGSAYGYTF
TRBV7-9	.	TRBJ2-7	TRBD1	TGTGCCAGCAGCTTAGCGGGGACAGGGGGCCTGAACGAGCAGTACTTC	CASSLAGTGGLNEQYF
TRBV5-1	few	TRBJ2-1	TRBD2	TGCGCCAGCAGCCCTGGACTAGCCTTTTCTAGTGAGCAGTTCTTC	CASSPGLAFSSEQFF
TRBV6-1	.	TRBJ2-2	TRBD2	TGTGCCAGCAGGGCGGGAGGATGGAACGGGGAGCTGTTTTTT	CASRAGGWNGELFF
TRBV12-3/TRBV12-4	.	TRBJ2-1	.	TGTGCCAGCAGCGAGGCGAACTTAGAGCAGTTCTTC	CASSEANLEQFF
TRBV10-1	.	TRBJ2-7	TRBD1	TGCGCCAGCAGTTTCGGGACAGGGGCCGAGCAGTACTTC	CASSFGTGAEQYF
TRBV15	many	TRBJ1-1	.	TGTGCCACCAGCAGAGATTGGTACTCGGAAGCTTTCTTT	CATSRDWYSEAFF
TRBV29-1	few	TRBJ2-1	TRBD2	TGCAGCGCCGAAGGAGCGGGAACCTACAATGAGCAGTTCTTC	CSAEGAGTYNEQFF
TRBV14	many	TRBJ2-1	.	TGTGCCAGCAGCCAGGGGAATGAGCAGTTCTTC	CASSQGNEQFF
TRBV5-1	many	TRBJ1-5	.	TGCGCCAGCAGCTTGGCTGTGAATCAGCCCCAGCATTTT	CASSLAVNQPQHF
TRBV28	many	TRBJ2-3	TRBD1	TGTGCCAGCAGTTTCGGACAGGCGAGCACAGATACGCAGTATTTT	CASSFGQASTDTQYF
TRBV21-1	many	TRBJ2-2	.	TGTGCCAGCAGCAAGGTTTCCGGGGAGCTGTTTTTT	CASSKVSGELFF
TRBV27	few	TRBJ2-1	TRBD1	TGTGCCAGCAGCAGGGGGCTTATCTACAATGAGCAGTTCTTC	CASSRGLIYNEQFF
TRBV7-9	many	TRBJ2-5	TRBD2	TGTGCCAGCAGCGTGGGGACTAGCGGGATGGTCCAAGAGACCCAGTACTTC	CASSVGTSGMVQETQYF
TRBV5-1	few	TRBJ2-1	.	TGCGCCAGCAGCCAAGATGGGGCGACCGAGCAGTTCTTC	CASSQDGATEQFF